This T cell receptor (beta chain) was observed in a study of cytomegalovirus exposure and HLA in healthy donors. CDR1 is LNHDA, CDR2 SQIVND, per germline (reference sequence). The trim removed 6 bases at V and 7 bases at J, leaving 5 bases unmatched. The CDR3 spans 13 residues. Generated by immunoSEQ multiplex PCR, the TCRdb table keeps only in-frame clones and is missing some. The table records around 230,000 clones, around 87% of them present only once. This sequence joins TRBV19 and TRBJ2-2; TRBD1 aligns across 7 bases. Input material: PBMCs. This TCR came from a woman aged 30 to 39 in good health and CMV-seropositive. Written as DNA, the CDR3 is TGTGCCAGTAGCACAGGGGCGGGCGGGGAGCTGTTTTTT. Translated: CASSTGAGGELFF.